The T cell receptor beta chain under discussion was sequenced for a study of T cells in narcolepsy. Whole-study context: Donors had narcolepsy type 1 or type 2, or were healthy controls.

This table comes from immunoSEQ multiplex PCR, and its TCRdb copy is limited to in-frame clones, with some not included. The profile shows roughly 38,000 clones, around 85% of them singletons. Trimming took 7 bases from V and 4 from J, leaving 14 bases between them. Looked up from germline, CDR1 is GTSNPN and CDR2 is SVGIG (reference sequence). There are 13 residues in the CDR3. The receptor was isolated from a human donor with narcolepsy. The sequenced sample consisted of CD45RA- memory CD4+ T cells from PBMCs. The chain combines TRBV30 with TRBJ2-1; D possibly corresponds to TRBD2 (6 bases). The CDR3 spells CAFRTGTYNEQFF. The DNA for the CDR3 is TGTGCCTTCAGGACGGGGACTTACAATGAGCAGTTCTTC.